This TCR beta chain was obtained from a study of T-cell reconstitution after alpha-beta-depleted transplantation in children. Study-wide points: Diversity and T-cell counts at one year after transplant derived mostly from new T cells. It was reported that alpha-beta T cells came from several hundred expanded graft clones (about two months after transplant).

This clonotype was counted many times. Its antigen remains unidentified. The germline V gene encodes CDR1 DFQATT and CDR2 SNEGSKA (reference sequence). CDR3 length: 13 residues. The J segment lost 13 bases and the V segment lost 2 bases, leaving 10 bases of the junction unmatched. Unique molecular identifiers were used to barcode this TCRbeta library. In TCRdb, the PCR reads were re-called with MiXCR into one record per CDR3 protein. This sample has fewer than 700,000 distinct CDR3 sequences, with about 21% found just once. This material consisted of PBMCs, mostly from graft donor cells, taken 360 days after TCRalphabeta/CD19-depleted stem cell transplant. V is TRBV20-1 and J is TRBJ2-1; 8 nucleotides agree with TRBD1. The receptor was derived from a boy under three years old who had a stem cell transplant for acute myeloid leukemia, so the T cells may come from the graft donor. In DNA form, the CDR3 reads TGCAGTGCTAGAATCACCGGAGGACAGGGACAGTTCTTC. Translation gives CSARITGGQGQFF.